The entry that follows covers one T cell receptor (beta chain) sequence. Its cognate antigen is unknown. The study sequenced cultured CD4+ T cell DNA using the Oncomine TCR Beta short-read assay. TCRdb reprocessed the PCR reads via MiXCR and lists one record per CDR3 protein. There are about 14,000 distinct CDR3 sequences in the sample; approximately 45% occur only once, and approximately 15% lies in the top ten. The record originates from a study of vaccination and CD4 T cells after COVID-19. Study background: Each post-COVID sample was drawn after diagnosis, and the median interval was approximately 100 days (range 35 to 161).

Germline loops: CDR1 LNHNV, CDR2 YYDKDF (reference sequence). V was pared by 0 bases and J by 1 base, with 12 bases of the junction left unmatched. The CDR3 loop spans 19 amino acids. The treatment: roughly 10-day PBMC culture with coronavirus spike peptide pools or control peptides (ViraFEST assay). Material: cultured CD4+ T cells from blood. This chain joins TRBV15 and TRBJ2-3, with TRBD1 matching over 8 bases. This TCR was recovered from a human donor with COVID-19. CDR3 sequence reads: CATSRDLSLGTGGTDTQYF. For the CDR3, the DNA is TGTGCCACCAGCAGAGATCTTAGCTTGGGGACAGGAGGCACAGATACGCAGTATTTT.